Listed here are 26 T cell receptor beta chains from one sample, sequenced in a study of shared T cell receptors in the human thymus. TCRdb's table, derived via immunoSEQ multiplex PCR, lists solely in-frame clones and lacks some. Seen here are about 710,000 clones, more than 70% observed once, and the top ten hold about 0.0094%. The same sample was also used in a study of human thymus T cells.

Sequences were obtained from thymocytes. The receptors here all came from a boy under two years old with a congenital heart defect.

The gene calls are TRBV5-5 and TRBJ2-5; 9 bases are shared with TRBD1. J lost 7 bases, V lost 3 bases, and 4 bases had no gene match. CDR1 is SGHKS and CDR2 is YYEKEE in the germline V gene (reference sequence). This CDR3 has 13 residues. CDR3: CASSSTDRGTQYF. In DNA, the CDR3 is TGTGCCAGCAGCTCGACGGACAGGGGGACCCAGTACTTC.

The V gene is TRBV15, the J gene TRBJ1-2, with a tentative D call TRBD1 (5 bases). Germline V lookup: CDR1 LNHNV, CDR2 YYDKDF (reference sequence). V was pared by 4 bases and J by 6 bases, with 12 bases between. The CDR3 has 13 amino acids. The CDR3 is CATSTDGTHGYTF. The CDR3 nucleotides are TGTGCCACCAGCACCGACGGGACTCATGGCTACACCTTC.

Written as DNA, the CDR3 is TGTGCCAGCAGCTTAGCAGATCAGACCTACCAGGCTATGAACACTGAAGCTTTCTTT. This gives the protein CASSLADQTYQAMNTEAFF. The rearrangement links TRBV11-2 to TRBJ1-1; D not certain. The germline V and J ends were trimmed by 1 base and 0 bases, with 21 bases remaining between them. The germline CDR1 and CDR2 sequences are SGHAT and FQNNGV. This CDR3 region has 19 residues.

V is TRBV28 and J is TRBJ1-6; 7 nucleotides align to TRBD1. The germline gives CDR1 MDHEN, CDR2 SYDVKM. J lost 10 bases, V lost 6 bases, and 9 bases had no gene match. The CDR3 consists of 14 residues. In DNA, the CDR3 is TGTGCCAGCAGCCAAACAGGGGTTGGGTCACCCCTCCACTTT. This gives the protein CASSQTGVGSPLHF.

The chain carries TRBV2 and TRBJ1-1, with D maybe TRBD1 (6 bases). CDR3 length: 13 amino acids. Looked up from germline, CDR1 is SNHLY and CDR2 is FYNNEI. The V end lost 5 bases, the J end lost 4 bases, and 11 bases lay between the germline ends. In DNA, the CDR3 is TGTGCCAGCAGTCAAACAGGGAGCACTGAAGCTTTCTTT. Its protein product is CASSQTGSTEAFF.

This chain uses TRBV25-1 with TRBJ2-1; D perhaps matches TRBD2 (7 bases). CDR1 MGHDK and CDR2 SYGVNS come from the germline V gene. Trimming took 7 bases from V and 6 from J, leaving 16 bases between them. The CDR3 has 14 residues. DNA for the CDR3: TGTGCCAGCAAGGGGGGGAGCCCTCGCAATGAGCAGTTCTTC. It encodes CASKGGSPRNEQFF.

The CDR3 spells CASSSLHRAEQYF. The DNA for the CDR3 is TGCGCCAGCAGTAGCCTTCACAGGGCCGAGCAGTACTTC. The chain couples TRBV10-2 to TRBJ2-7; D perhaps matches TRBD1 (6 bases). Germline values: CDR1 WSHSY, CDR2 SAAADI. This CDR3 comprises 13 residues. Trimming left V 5 bases short and J 6 bases short, with 14 bases between.

V is TRBV5-4 and J is TRBJ1-1, with D unresolved. Germline CDR1 SGHNT, CDR2 YYREEE (reference sequence). CDR3 size: 16 residues. V lost 4 bases and J lost 0, with 16 bases in between. The CDR3 nucleotides read TGTGCCAGCAGCCCCCCCCTTGGAGTAATGAACACTGAAGCTTTCTTT. Protein sequence: CASSPPLGVMNTEAFF.

This clone has a single count. In DNA, the CDR3 is TGTGCCAGTAGTAGCCCAAGACCTCGGGAAAACACTGAAGCTTTCTTT. Translating gives CASSSPRPRENTEAFF. The chain recombines TRBV19 with TRBJ1-1, with D hard to call. The germline V gene encodes CDR1 LNHDA and CDR2 SQIVND (reference sequence). V lost 4 bases and J 2 bases, leaving 17 bases between the germline ends. The CDR3 totals 16 residues. The whole variable domain, filled in from reference TRBV19 and TRBJ1-1, reads DGGITQSPKYLFRKEGQNVTLSCEQNLNHDAMYWYRQDPGQGLRLIYYSQIVNDFQKGDIAEGYSVSREKKESFPLTVTSAQKNPTAFYLCASSSPRPRENTEAFFGQGTRLTVV.

This chain joins TRBV29-1 and TRBJ2-1; a weak D match, TRBD1 (5 bases). V was pared by 2 bases and J by 10 bases, with 15 bases between. This CDR3 has 13 residues. The germline V gene has CDR1 SQVTM and CDR2 ANQGSEA. The CDR3 sequence: CSVERQDSPEQFF. CDR3 DNA: TGCAGCGTTGAAAGGCAAGACAGCCCAGAGCAGTTCTTC.

The chain links TRBV28 to TRBJ2-7; 9 bases agree with TRBD2. V lost 2 bases to trimming and J lost 6 bases; unmatched junction nucleotides: 17. The CDR3 length is 18 residues. Germline V gene sequence: CDR1 MDHEN, CDR2 SYDVKM. The CDR3: CASSLRPGIDLAGREQYF. In DNA, the CDR3 is TGTGCCAGCAGTTTAAGACCAGGGATTGATCTAGCGGGACGCGAGCAGTACTTC. Looking up the rest from reference TRBV28 and TRBJ2-7 gives the full variable domain: DVKVTQSSRYLVKRTGEKVFLECVQDMDHENMFWYRQDPGLGLRLIYFSYDVKMKEKGDIPEGYSVSREKKERFSLILESASTNQTSMYLCASSLRPGIDLAGREQYFGPGTRLTVT.

The chain joins TRBV30 to TRBJ1-4; D is unclear. V was shortened by 4 bases and J by 16 bases, with 22 bases between the two germline ends. The CDR3 totals 13 residues. Germline CDR1 and CDR2: GTSNPN and SVGIG (reference sequence). The CDR3 loop reads CAWKGGRPGPSFF. The CDR3 DNA is TGTGCCTGGAAGGGAGGTAGGCCCGGTCCGTCGTTTTTT.

The table lists this clone with a count of one. The chain couples TRBV27 to TRBJ1-1; 8 bases align to TRBD1. After removal of 4 bases from V and 6 bases from J, the junction contained 10 bases not matched to a gene. The CDR3 runs to 15 residues. Germline-derived CDR1 and CDR2 are MNHEY and SMNVEV (reference sequence). The CDR3 region is CASSSETGEVAEAFF. In DNA, the CDR3 is TGTGCCAGCAGTTCAGAGACAGGGGAAGTGGCTGAAGCTTTCTTT.

CDR3 nucleotides: TGTGCCAGCGGGACGACAGGGACCCCGGAAGAGACCCAGTACTTC. Residues: CASGTTGTPEETQYF. V is TRBV5-6 and J is TRBJ2-5; TRBD1 aligns across 7 bases. This CDR3 is built from 15 residues. V shed 7 bases and J 3 bases; nucleotides not matched to a gene: 12. Germline V lookup: CDR1 SGHDT, CDR2 YYEEEE.

This chain joins TRBV7-2 and TRBJ1-4, with 7 positions matching TRBD1. The CDR3 has 15 amino acids. Germline CDR1 and CDR2: SGHTA and FQGNSA. The junction had 4 bases not matched to a gene; V was cut back by 5 bases and J by 1 base. CDR3 bases: TGTGCCAGCAGCGACAACAGGGGAACTAATGAAAAACTGTTTTTT. This translates into CASSDNRGTNEKLFF.

The rearrangement joins TRBV7-9 to TRBJ2-7; perhaps TRBD1 as D (5 bases). Trimming shortened V by 1 base and J by 3 bases, and 10 bases separated the two germline ends. From germline, CDR1 is SEHNR and CDR2 FQNEAQ (reference sequence). CDR3 size: 14 residues. The CDR3 bases are TGTGCCAGCAGCTTAGGCAGGGCAGGCTACGAGCAGTACTTC. Translating gives CASSLGRAGYEQYF. Full variable domain (rest looked up from reference TRBV7-9 and TRBJ2-7): DTGVSQNPRHKITKRGQNVTFRCDPISEHNRLYWYRQTLGQGPEFLTYFQNEAQLEKSRLLSDRFSAERPKGSFSTLEIQRTEQGDSAMYLCASSLGRAGYEQYFGPGTRLTVT.

This clone was counted a single time. This chain links TRBV2 with TRBJ1-5; 8 positions agree with TRBD1. The ends lost 5 bases at V and 1 base at J; junction bases unmatched: 1. The CDR3 consists of 14 residues. CDR1 and CDR2 from the germline V gene are SNHLY and FYNNEI. This CDR3 reads CASSRTGSNQPQHF. In DNA, the CDR3 is TGTGCCAGCAGTCGGACAGGGAGCAATCAGCCCCAGCATTTT. Variable domain in full (rest from reference TRBV2 and TRBJ1-5): EPEVTQTPSHQVTQMGQEVILRCVPISNHLYFYWYRQILGQKVEFLVSFYNNEISEKSEIFDDQFSVERPDGSNFTLKIRSTKLEDSAMYFCASSRTGSNQPQHFGDGTRLSIL.

The rearrangement links TRBV4-2 to TRBJ2-5; 11 positions agree with TRBD2. The ends lost 3 bases at V and 1 base at J; junction bases unmatched: 10. The CDR3 loop spans 18 amino acids. Germline V gene sequence: CDR1 LGHNA, CDR2 YNFKEQ. The CDR3 DNA reads as TGTGCCAGCAGCCATCCTAGCGGGAGGACTAACCCCCAAGAGACCCAGTACTTC. Residues: CASSHPSGRTNPQETQYF.

The chain links TRBV27 to TRBJ1-4; 8 bases align to TRBD1. V was pared by 11 bases and J by 8 bases, with 13 bases of the junction left unmatched. The V gene's germline CDR1 is MNHEY and CDR2 SMNVEV (reference sequence). The CDR3 sequence is 14 residues long. The CDR3 loop is CAVGQGASREKLFF. CDR3 nucleotides: TGTGCCGTGGGTCAGGGGGCCTCGAGAGAAAAACTGTTTTTT.

The chain uses TRBV28 and TRBJ2-3; 11 positions agree with TRBD2. The CDR3 loop spans 16 amino acids. V shed 5 bases, J shed 3 bases, and the junction held 7 bases outside the gene matches. Germline CDR1 reads MDHEN; CDR2 reads SYDVKM. CDR3: CASSQPTSGRTDTQYF. CDR3 DNA: TGTGCCAGCAGTCAGCCCACTAGCGGGAGAACAGATACGCAGTATTTT.

The J gene is TRBJ1-3, the V gene TRBV4-3; D is uncertain. Trimming shortened V by 5 bases and J by 0 bases, and 17 bases separated the two germline ends. This CDR3 comprises 17 residues. From germline, CDR1 is LGHNA and CDR2 YSLEER. Here the CDR3 reads CASSYGVVSPSGNTIYF. CDR3 nucleotide sequence: TGCGCCAGCAGCTACGGGGTGGTATCCCCCTCTGGAAACACCATATATTTT.

The V gene is TRBV6-5, the J gene TRBJ1-1; D possibly corresponds to TRBD1 (6 bases). Germline CDR1 MNHEY, CDR2 SVGAGI. This CDR3 is built from 13 residues. V was cut by 8 bases and J by 2 bases, with 12 bases left in between. The CDR3 sequence: CASSGQLNTEAFF. The CDR3 DNA sequence: TGTGCCAGCTCCGGACAGTTAAACACTGAAGCTTTCTTT.

This sequence joins TRBV2 and TRBJ2-3; D not certain. The V gene lost 4 bases and the J gene lost 3 bases, with 11 bases spanning the gap. The CDR3 extends over 14 amino acids. Per germline, CDR1 SNHLY and CDR2 FYNNEI. CDR3 nucleotides: TGTGCCAGCAGTGCCGACTTCTTGACAGATACGCAGTATTTT. It specifies CASSADFLTDTQYF.

The chain uses TRBV27 and TRBJ2-7; D remains unclear. V lost 5 bases and J lost 0, with 5 bases in between. This CDR3 is built from 12 residues. Germline CDR1 MNHEY, CDR2 SMNVEV (reference sequence). The CDR3 nucleotides are TGTGCCAGCAGTAACAGCTCCTACGAGCAGTACTTC. Its protein product is CASSNSSYEQYF.

The chain joins TRBV6-4 to TRBJ1-2, with D possibly being TRBD1 (5 bases). Germline loops: CDR1 MRHNA, CDR2 SNTAGT. This CDR3 is 14 amino acids long. The germline V and J ends were trimmed by 7 bases and 4 bases, with 16 bases remaining between them. In DNA form, the CDR3 reads TGTGCCAGCACTAGACAGTTCCTCGGCTATGGCTACACCTTC. It specifies CASTRQFLGYGYTF.

J is TRBJ1-1 and V is TRBV14, with unresolved D. The CDR3 extends over 15 amino acids. Trimming took 1 base from V and 2 from J, leaving 11 bases between them. Germline V lookup: CDR1 SGHDN, CDR2 FVKESK. This chain's CDR3 is CASSQAGRPNTEAFF. The CDR3 bases are TGTGCCAGCAGCCAAGCGGGTCGCCCTAACACTGAAGCTTTCTTT.